The subject of this entry is one T cell receptor (beta chain). The table came from immunoSEQ multiplex PCR; TCRdb's copy has only in-frame clones and leaves some out. There are a few hundred thousand clones in the sample; about 91% occur only once, and 10% to 15% lies in the top ten. The sample belongs to a study of blood T cell repertoires in COVID-19. Germline lookup yields CDR1 SGHDT and CDR2 YYEEEE. This CDR3 contains 18 residues. V was cut by 3 bases and J by 1 base, with 19 bases left in between. This chain uses TRBV5-6 with TRBJ1-4; a possible D gene is TRBD1 (6 bases). The TCR was taken from a woman aged 45 to 65 with COVID-19, enrolled during active disease. Sequenced input: peripheral blood. The CDR3 loop reads CASSSRRGGRGTNEKLFF. The CDR3 nucleotides read TGTGCCAGCAGCTCGCGGAGGGGGGGGCGAGGAACTAATGAAAAACTGTTTTTT. The full variable domain, with the rest looked up from reference TRBV5-6 and TRBJ1-4, is DAGVTQSPTHLIKTRGQQVTLRCSPKSGHDTVSWYQQALGQGPQFIFQYYEEEERQRGNFPDRFSGHQFPNYSSELNVNALLLGDSALYLCASSSRRGGRGTNEKLFFGSGTQLSVL.